Below, 21 T cell receptor beta chains from the same sample are listed, as sequenced in a study of blood T cell repertoires in COVID-19. Assay used: immunoSEQ multiplex PCR; TCRdb lists only in-frame clones, some missing. The sample shows about 110,000 clones, roughly four fifths of them seen only once. Material for sequencing was peripheral blood. Receptors originate from a woman in her 70s with acute or convalescent COVID-19.

The chain is built from TRBV28 and TRBJ2-5, with 13 bases that match TRBD2. The V segment lost 4 bases and the J segment 5 bases; nucleotides outside the gene matches: 7. Per the germline V gene, CDR1 is MDHEN and CDR2 is SYDVKM. The CDR3 runs 16 residues. The CDR3 DNA is TGTGCCAGCAGTTATAGGACTAGCGGGAGTATTGAGACCCAGTACTTC. Translation: CASSYRTSGSIETQYF.

V and J are TRBV3-1 (or the pseudogene TRBV3-2) and TRBJ2-1; weak D call: TRBD2 (6 bases). CDR1 and CDR2 (germline): LGHDT, YNNKEL (reference sequence). The CDR3 sequence is 14 residues long. The V end lost 3 bases, the J end lost 8 bases, and 14 bases lay between the germline ends. CDR3: CASSQGLVFDEQFF. CDR3 sequence (DNA): TGTGCCAGCAGCCAGGGACTGGTTTTCGATGAGCAGTTCTTC.

The chain uses TRBV18 and TRBJ1-4; D is undetermined. Germline V CDR1 and CDR2: KGHSH, LQKENI. V dropped 0 bases and J dropped 7 bases, with 6 bases sitting between them. The CDR3 covers 13 residues. The CDR3: CASSPPSSEKLFF. The CDR3 bases are TGTGCCAGCTCACCACCAAGTAGTGAAAAACTGTTTTTT.

The gene calls are TRBV5-8 and TRBJ1-3, with 7 bases fitting TRBD1. Germline lookup yields CDR1 SGHTS and CDR2 YDEGEE. The CDR3 sequence is 14 residues long. J lost 2 bases, V lost 4 bases, and 3 bases had no gene match. CDR3 nucleotides: TGTGCCAGCAGCCCTGGACAGGCTGGAAACACCATATATTTT. Translated, it gives CASSPGQAGNTIYF.

The chain employs TRBV19 and TRBJ1-5; 7 bases map to TRBD1. V lost 5 bases and J lost 0; bases outside the gene matches: 4. CDR3 length: 15 amino acids. Germline CDR1 LNHDA, CDR2 SQIVND (reference sequence). The CDR3 coding sequence is TGTGCCAGTAGTGATTACAGGGGTAGCAATCAGCCCCAGCATTTT. Amino acid sequence: CASSDYRGSNQPQHF.

The rearrangement uses TRBV4-1 and TRBJ1-1; no clear D gene. Trimming shortened V by 4 bases and J by 7 bases, and 10 bases separated the two germline ends. This CDR3 region has 12 residues. Per the germline V gene, CDR1 is MGHRA and CDR2 is YSYEKL. The CDR3 nucleotides are TGCGCCAGCAGCCGCCTAGATTATGAAGCTTTCTTT. This gives the protein CASSRLDYEAFF.

This clone was observed once. The V and J genes are TRBV5-5 and TRBJ1-2, with 8 bases fitting TRBD1. CDR3 length: 15 residues. After removal of 6 bases from V and 0 bases from J, the junction contained 7 bases not matched to a gene. Germline V gene sequence: CDR1 SGHKS, CDR2 YYEKEE (reference sequence). The CDR3 DNA reads as TGTGCCAGCACCAGACAGGGGTCAACTAACTATGGCTACACCTTC. Translating gives CASTRQGSTNYGYTF.

The chain uses TRBV28 and TRBJ1-2; D might be TRBD1 (6 bases). The CDR3 spans 13 residues. CDR1 and CDR2 from the germline V gene are MDHEN and SYDVKM. V dropped 8 bases and J dropped 5 bases, with 15 bases sitting between them. The DNA for the CDR3 is TGTGCCAGCTGCGGGGGCTCATGGTATGGCTACACCTTC. Residues: CASCGGSWYGYTF.

The chain couples TRBV15 to TRBJ2-3; possibly TRBD2 for D (5 bases). Trimming cost V 1 base and J 0 bases, with 8 bases left between them. The CDR3 has 15 residues. CDR1 is LNHNV, CDR2 YYDKDF, per germline (reference sequence). CDR3 bases: TGTGCCACCAGCAGAGTGGGCGGGAGCACAGATACGCAGTATTTT. This encodes CATSRVGGSTDTQYF.

The chain uses TRBV4-2 and TRBJ1-3; D call uncertain. Germline CDR1 LGHNA, CDR2 YNFKEQ. The CDR3 contains 16 residues. Trimming shortened V by 1 base and J by 0 bases, and 10 bases separated the two germline ends. For the CDR3, the DNA is TGTGCCAGCAGCCAAGGTTCGAAGAGCTCTGGAAACACCATATATTTT. This gives the protein CASSQGSKSSGNTIYF.

CDR3 DNA sequence: TGTGCCAGCAGCCCCCGGTCGGGAGGGGGCGGACGGAGCTCCTATAATTCACCCCTCCACTTT. Its translation: CASSPRSGGGGRSSYNSPLHF. The genes are TRBV7-6 and TRBJ1-6; 7 nucleotides line up with TRBD1. The CDR3 runs to 21 residues. Losses at the gene ends were 5 bases for V and 0 bases for J; bases not matched to a gene: 19. Germline V gene sequence: CDR1 SGHVS, CDR2 FNYEAQ.

V is TRBV13 and J is TRBJ1-1; the match to TRBD1 covers 7 bases. The CDR3 covers 14 residues. Looked up from germline, CDR1 is PRHDT and CDR2 is FYEKMQ (reference sequence). V lost 6 bases to trimming and J lost 4 bases; unmatched junction nucleotides: 8. The CDR3 bases are TGTGCCAGCAGTAACAGGGGAAGGAGCACTGAAGCTTTCTTT. This sequence encodes CASSNRGRSTEAFF.

The chain links TRBV7-2 to TRBJ2-3; 7 bases align to TRBD2. The CDR3 is 17 amino acids. J lost 0 bases, V lost 1 base, and 7 bases had no gene match. Germline CDR1 reads SGHTA; CDR2 reads FQGNSA. CDR3 in amino acids: CASSLVSGRVSTDTQYF. CDR3 DNA: TGTGCCAGCAGCTTAGTTTCAGGGAGGGTGAGCACAGATACGCAGTATTTT.

The chain combines TRBV30 with TRBJ1-3; 8 nucleotides match TRBD1. V lost 4 bases to trimming and J lost 0 bases; unmatched junction nucleotides: 8. Germline assignment: CDR1 GTSNPN and CDR2 SVGIG (reference sequence). This CDR3 region has 16 residues. CDR3 amino acids: CAWTEGQEFSGNTIYF. The CDR3 region has the DNA TGTGCCTGGACAGAGGGACAGGAGTTCTCTGGAAACACCATATATTTT.

The CDR3 DNA sequence: TGTGCCAGCAGGTCATCCGGGACAGGGAATGAAAAACTGTTTTTT. It specifies CASRSSGTGNEKLFF. The chain couples TRBV7-9 to TRBJ1-4; TRBD1 aligns across 9 bases. The CDR3 sequence is 15 residues long. The ends lost 6 bases at V and 5 bases at J; junction bases unmatched: 7. Germline CDR1 and CDR2: SEHNR and FQNEAQ (reference sequence).

The chain combines TRBV6-2 or TRBV6-3 with TRBJ2-3; TRBD2 aligns across 9 bases. The V gene end was trimmed by 5 bases and the J gene end by 7 bases; junction bases not matched to a gene: 7. Germline CDR1 is MNHEY and CDR2 is SVGEGT. The CDR3 is made up of 14 amino acids. The CDR3 region has the DNA TGTGCCAGCAGTGCCGGGACTAGCAAGAATACGCAGTATTTT. The encoded protein is CASSAGTSKNTQYF.

This clone was picked up a small number of times. This CDR3 is CASRAMGGLAGGSYNEQFF. CDR3 bases: TGTGCCAGCAGGGCCATGGGGGGACTAGCGGGAGGATCCTACAATGAGCAGTTCTTC. The chain is built from TRBV28 and TRBJ2-1, with 15 bases identical to TRBD2. Germline V gives CDR1 MDHEN, CDR2 SYDVKM. The CDR3 covers 19 residues. The ends lost 6 bases at V and 1 base at J; junction bases unmatched: 10.

The chain joins TRBV19 to TRBJ2-7; 10 bases agree with TRBD2. This CDR3 has 14 amino acids. With 6 bases clipped from V and 0 bases from J, the junction kept 2 bases outside the gene matches. Per germline, CDR1 LNHDA and CDR2 SQIVND (reference sequence). This CDR3 is CASRRLAGSYEQYF. The CDR3 DNA sequence: TGTGCCAGTAGAAGACTAGCGGGCTCCTACGAGCAGTACTTC. Based on the CDR3 plus reference TRBV19 and TRBJ2-7, the full variable domain is DGGITQSPKYLFRKEGQNVTLSCEQNLNHDAMYWYRQDPGQGLRLIYYSQIVNDFQKGDIAEGYSVSREKKESFPLTVTSAQKNPTAFYLCASRRLAGSYEQYFGPGTRLTVT.

V is TRBV10-3 and J is TRBJ2-7, with 12 nucleotides matching TRBD2. Trimming at V came to 7 bases and at J to 4 bases, leaving 8 bases not matched to a gene. Germline V gene lookup returns CDR1 ENHRY and CDR2 SYGVKD. The CDR3 spans 15 residues. The CDR3 DNA reads as TGTGCCATCAAGGATGGACTAGCGGGATCGTACGAGCAGTACTTC. Translating gives CAIKDGLAGSYEQYF.

This rearrangement joins TRBV5-4 to TRBJ2-6, with TRBD2 as a possible D gene (6 bases). The CDR3 contains 16 residues. CDR1 and CDR2 from the germline V gene are SGHNT and YYREEE (reference sequence). V shed 0 bases and J shed 2 bases, with 9 bases lying between them. This CDR3 is CASSLAGGPGANVLTF. The CDR3 nucleotides read TGTGCCAGCAGCTTGGCCGGGGGTCCTGGGGCCAACGTCCTGACTTTC.

V usage is TRBV4-3 and J usage is TRBJ2-5; 8 bases align to TRBD2. CDR1 and CDR2 (germline): LGHNA, YSLEER. The CDR3 has 15 residues. V shed 1 base, J shed 5 bases, and the junction held 6 bases outside the gene matches. CDR3 loop: CASSQGRGGWETQYF. Written as DNA, the CDR3 is TGCGCCAGCAGCCAAGGCCGGGGGGGCTGGGAGACCCAGTACTTC.